Detailed here is one T cell receptor (beta chain). With 3 bases removed from V and 4 bases from J, the gap between germline ends came to 13 bases. The CDR3 has 13 residues. Germline CDR1 and CDR2: GTSNPN and SVGIG (reference sequence). This sample is part of a study of blood T cell repertoires in COVID-19. Original methodology: Scientists estimated how many nucleated cells there were by amplifying reference gene primers. The repertoire was sequenced with immunoSEQ multiplex PCR; TCRdb's copy has only in-frame clones and lacks some. V and J calls and clone size are those listed in that table; D and trimming were worked out from the DNA. The sample contains tens of thousands of clones, 75% to 90% of which appear only once.

The sample comprised peripheral blood. V and J are TRBV30 and TRBJ2-7; D gene uncertain. The clonotype was recovered from a human donor in a cohort sampled during active COVID-19. The CDR3 loop reads CAWRSGLKYEQYF. The CDR3 DNA reads TGTGCCTGGAGATCAGGCCTTAAGTACGAGCAGTACTTC.